The TCR beta chain described here comes from a study of blood T cell repertoires in COVID-19. Study summary: Sample material is recorded as cDNA or gDNA derived from T cells, B-cell-depleted T cells, or PBMCs.

Original methodology: Scientists estimated how many nucleated cells there were by amplifying reference gene primers. TCRdb's table, derived via immunoSEQ multiplex PCR, lists solely in-frame clones and lacks some. Clonal size and the V and J genes are those of that table, whereas D and trimming came from the DNA. The sample lists 330,000 or so clones, roughly 84% occurring once. Participants had their cohort set by participant-reported clinical history. The V gene's germline CDR1 is PRHDT and CDR2 FYEKMQ (reference sequence). With 0 bases removed from V and 0 bases from J, the gap between germline ends came to 9 bases. This CDR3 comprises 17 residues.

The gene calls are TRBV13 and TRBJ1-6; D gene uncertain. The sequencing input was PBMCs or T cells enriched from blood (not recorded which). This TCR was sampled from a woman in her thirties who had recovered from COVID-19. The CDR3 loop is CASSLGLASSYNSPLHF. The DNA of the CDR3 is TGTGCCAGCAGCTTAGGTTTGGCCAGCTCCTATAATTCACCCCTCCACTTT.